This is a list of T cell receptor beta chains from one sample in a study of CD8 T cells in Susac syndrome. MiXCR, run by TCRdb on the immunoSEQ multiplex PCR reads, gives a single entry per CDR3 protein. The data contain some 450,000 distinct CDR3 sequences, around 85% of them seen just once; the ten biggest clones take up under 0.15%. The sequenced sample was CD8+ T cells from PBMCs. These receptors were obtained from a human donor with multiple sclerosis. Both conserved end residues are part of each CDR3. The D gene is left open where the match is weak. A clone size is listed for some rows: how often the clone was seen (once, few, many), or a class if it is expanded.

length: 12; D: NA; J: TRBJ2-7; V: TRBV30; size: NA; CDR3: CAWIRGNYEQYF; DNA: TGTGCCTGGATACGTGGAAACTACGAGCAGTACTTC
length: 14; D: TRBD2; J: TRBJ2-1; V: TRBV29-1; size: NA; CDR3: CSVIRLAAHNEQFF; DNA: TGCAGCGTCATAAGACTAGCGGCCCACAATGAGCAGTTCTTC
length: 16; D: TRBD1; J: TRBJ2-2; V: TRBV10-1; size: NA; CDR3: CASSESWDRGTGELFF; DNA: TGCGCCAGCAGTGAGTCCTGGGACAGGGGCACCGGGGAGCTGTTTTTT
length: 16; D: NA; J: TRBJ1-1; V: TRBV19; size: once; CDR3: CASREEYPAMNTEAFF; DNA: TGTGCCAGTAGAGAGGAGTACCCTGCCATGAACACTGAAGCTTTCTTT
length: 12; D: NA; J: TRBJ2-1; V: TRBV29-1; size: once; CDR3: CSVEALRDEQFF; DNA: TGCAGCGTTGAAGCCCTGCGCGATGAGCAGTTCTTC
length: 13; D: NA; J: TRBJ1-5; V: TRBV30; size: once; CDR3: CAWSETGGQPQHF; DNA: TGTGCCTGGAGTGAAACAGGAGGACAGCCCCAGCATTTT
length: 13; D: NA; J: TRBJ2-7; V: TRBV4-1; size: NA; CDR3: CASSQTESYEQYF; DNA: TGCGCCAGCAGCCAAACAGAGTCCTACGAGCAGTACTTC
length: 12; D: NA; J: TRBJ2-1; V: TRBV19; size: NA; CDR3: CASSPPSHEQFF; DNA: TGTGCCAGTAGTCCCCCTAGTCATGAGCAGTTCTTC
length: 13; D: NA; J: TRBJ2-5; V: TRBV13; size: NA; CDR3: CASSSLGTETQYF; DNA: TGTGCCAGCAGCTCCCTTGGGACGGAGACCCAGTACTTC
length: 14; D: NA; J: TRBJ1-1; V: TRBV27; size: NA; CDR3: CASSLKAKNTEAFF; DNA: TGTGCCAGCAGTTTAAAGGCCAAGAACACTGAAGCTTTCTTT
length: 14; D: NA; J: TRBJ2-7; V: TRBV4-1; size: NA; CDR3: CASSPRASSYEQYF; DNA: TGCGCCAGCAGCCCGAGGGCTAGCTCCTACGAGCAGTACTTC
length: 13; D: NA; J: TRBJ2-1; V: TRBV10-3; size: NA; CDR3: CAIRAVEAYQQFF; DNA: TGTGCCATCAGGGCAGTAGAAGCTTATCAGCAGTTCTTC
length: 16; D: TRBD2; J: TRBJ2-3; V: TRBV20-1; size: NA; CDR3: CSARDLAGGGTDTQYF; DNA: TGCAGTGCTAGAGATCTAGCGGGAGGTGGCACAGATACGCAGTATTTT
length: 16; D: NA; J: TRBJ2-1; V: TRBV11-2; size: NA; CDR3: CASSLVPSGVYNEQFF; DNA: TGTGCCAGCAGCCTCGTTCCCTCCGGGGTCTACAATGAGCAGTTCTTC
length: 16; D: NA; J: TRBJ2-2; V: TRBV3-1; size: once; CDR3: CASSQENRVTTGELFF; DNA: TGTGCCAGCAGCCAAGAGAACCGGGTCACCACCGGGGAGCTGTTTTTT